These 27 T cell receptor beta chains were all obtained from the same sample, sequenced in a study of identical twins (dated by TCRdb to about 2016). Preparation of the library involved 5' RACE. The instrument was an Illumina HiSeq 2000. The public reads were reprocessed in TCRdb via fastp at Q25 and MiXCR, keeping in-frame beta chains. Each entry is one CDR3 protein sequence, shown with its most common DNA and genes. This sample has around 550,000 distinct CDR3 sequences in its table, and approximately 14% of those were observed once. Around 0.48% of the sample is held by the ten biggest clonotypes. These data were likewise used in another study, on yellow fever vaccine responses in identical twins.

Sequencing used CD4+ T cells sorted from blood. The receptors originated from a woman in her late teens or twenties in good health.

A few counts support this clonotype. The CDR3 DNA is TGCAGTGTTACCAGCGGGACAGGGGGCACAGATACGCAGTATTTT. It translates to CSVTSGTGGTDTQYF. The J gene is TRBJ2-3, the V gene TRBV20-1, with 10 bases aligning to TRBD1. Trimming at V came to 7 bases and at J to 1 base, leaving 8 bases not matched to a gene. CDR1 DFQATT and CDR2 SNEGSKA come from the germline V gene (reference sequence). The CDR3 is 15 residues long.

The V call is TRBV27, the J call TRBJ2-4; D perhaps matches TRBD1 (6 bases). Per the germline V gene, CDR1 is MNHEY and CDR2 is SMNVEV (reference sequence). The CDR3 totals 15 residues. The ends were cut back, 8 bases at V and 0 bases at J, with 14 bases in the middle. DNA for the CDR3: TGTGCCAGCCCCCCAGGGGATAAAGCCAAAAACATTCAGTACTTC. Its protein is CASPPGDKAKNIQYF.

This clonotype was seen repeatedly, ten times or more. The V gene is TRBV20-1, the J gene TRBJ1-6; perhaps TRBD1 as D (6 bases). Looked up from germline, CDR1 is DFQATT and CDR2 is SNEGSKA (reference sequence). The CDR3 totals 14 residues. V shed 2 bases and J shed 8 bases, with 13 bases lying between them. The DNA of the CDR3 is TGCAGTGCTAGATACATGCCAGGGGATTCACCCCTCCACTTT. Amino acid sequence: CSARYMPGDSPLHF.

V is TRBV4-1 and J is TRBJ2-6, with D perhaps matching TRBD1 (6 bases). The V end was cut by 4 bases, the J end by 0 bases, with 22 bases between. Per germline, CDR1 MGHRA and CDR2 YSYEKL. The CDR3 runs 20 residues. The CDR3 bases are TGCGCCAGCAGCCGAACCCCTCGGGACACAAGATTCTCTGGGGCCAACGTCCTGACTTTC. Its protein is CASSRTPRDTRFSGANVLTF.

This clonotype was found many times. This chain joins TRBV12-3 or TRBV12-4 and TRBJ2-2; unclear D gene. The V end was cut by 3 bases, the J end by 2 bases, with 7 bases between. The CDR3 contains 14 residues. The CDR3 protein is CASSLQVNTGELFF. CDR3 bases: TGTGCCAGCAGTTTGCAGGTTAACACCGGGGAGCTGTTTTTT.

The J gene is TRBJ2-7, the V gene TRBV28; TRBD2 agrees at 7 bases. CDR1 MDHEN and CDR2 SYDVKM come from the germline V gene. V dropped 3 bases and J dropped 2; count of bases not matched to a gene: 13. This CDR3 contains 17 residues. The CDR3: CASSFIRASGDAYEQYF. Written as DNA, the CDR3 is TGTGCCAGCAGTTTCATTCGGGCAAGCGGGGACGCCTACGAGCAGTACTTC.

V gene TRBV11-2 combines with J gene TRBJ1-1; unclear D gene. Deletions cut 0 bases from V and 3 bases from J, with 5 bases between. CDR3 size: 13 residues. CDR1 is SGHAT, CDR2 FQNNGV, per germline. The CDR3 sequence: CASSLDPHTEAFF. CDR3 bases: TGTGCCAGCAGCTTAGACCCCCACACTGAAGCTTTCTTT.

In this sample, this clonotype turned up a few times. J is TRBJ1-4 and V is TRBV10-1; 7 bases line up with TRBD1. The V gene's germline CDR1 is WNHNN and CDR2 SYGVQD (reference sequence). The CDR3 is 13 residues long. The junction had 3 bases not matched to a gene; V was cut back by 7 bases and J by 4 bases. The CDR3 reads CASTGTDNEKLFF. DNA of the CDR3: TGCGCCAGCACCGGGACAGATAATGAAAAACTGTTTTTT.

In nucleotides, the CDR3 is TGTGCCAGCACCAAAGACAGGGGGACAGATACGCAGTATTTT. This gives the protein CASTKDRGTDTQYF. The J gene is TRBJ2-3, the V gene TRBV7-2; 9 bases are shared with TRBD1. The CDR3 length is 14 residues. CDR1 SGHTA and CDR2 FQGNSA come from the germline V gene. V trimming: 7 bases; J trimming: 3 bases; junction bases outside the gene matches: 5.

This clonotype was detected only a few times. V gene TRBV29-1 combines with J gene TRBJ2-7; D is unclear. The V gene's germline CDR1 is SQVTM and CDR2 ANQGSEA. This CDR3 has 13 residues. Trimming removed 5 bases at V and 0 bases at J, with 11 bases between. The CDR3 DNA follows: TGCAGCGTTCCGACCCCCATCTCCTACGAGCAGTACTTC. Encoded protein: CSVPTPISYEQYF.

Only a few counts were recorded for this clonotype. The chain carries TRBV6-1 and TRBJ1-1; 8 positions agree with TRBD1. Germline-derived CDR1 and CDR2 are MNHNS and SASEGT. The CDR3 is 14 residues long. Trimming took 2 bases from V and 4 from J; bases not matched to a gene: 3. CDR3 sequence (DNA): TGTGCCAGCAGTGAAAGGACAGGGTTCACTGAAGCTTTCTTT. Residues: CASSERTGFTEAFF.

The chain recombines TRBV28 with TRBJ1-5, with 9 bases matching TRBD1. V was clipped by 7 bases and J by 1 base; unmatched bases: 5. CDR1 is MDHEN and CDR2 is SYDVKM in the germline V gene. There are 15 residues in the CDR3. CDR3 sequence reads: CASTGQGLSNQPQHF. The CDR3 coding sequence is TGTGCCAGCACAGGACAGGGGCTAAGCAATCAGCCCCAGCATTTT.

The V call is TRBV2, the J call TRBJ2-1; 9 nucleotides match TRBD1. Germline V gives CDR1 SNHLY, CDR2 FYNNEI. The CDR3 totals 17 residues. V shed 7 bases and J 2 bases; nucleotides not matched to a gene: 12. The CDR3 loop reads CASKPGQGERPYNEQFF. In DNA, the CDR3 is TGTGCCAGCAAACCGGGACAGGGCGAAAGGCCCTACAATGAGCAGTTCTTC.

This clonotype has just a few counts. The gene calls are TRBV28 and TRBJ2-5; TRBD2 matches 10 bases. Germline CDR1 and CDR2: MDHEN and SYDVKM. This CDR3 is built from 13 residues. Trimming at V came to 2 bases and at J to 7 bases, leaving 1 base not matched to a gene. The CDR3 DNA is TGTGCCAGCAGTTTACCTAGCGGGGGGACCCAGTACTTC. It yields the protein CASSLPSGGTQYF.

This clonotype was seen a few times. This chain joins TRBV11-2 and TRBJ1-6, with a tentative D call TRBD1 (5 bases). V lost 5 bases and J lost 10, with 21 bases in between. The CDR3 covers 16 residues. Germline CDR1 is SGHAT and CDR2 is FQNNGV. The CDR3 region has the DNA TGTGCCAGCAGCGGTGTCAAGGGGCGCCGCGACTCACCCCTCCACTTT. Encoded protein: CASSGVKGRRDSPLHF.

The sample holds a few counts of this clonotype. The chain is built from TRBV2 and TRBJ1-3; 9 bases map to TRBD1. V dropped 6 bases and J dropped 3; count of bases not matched to a gene: 6. The CDR3 contains 15 residues. Germline loops: CDR1 SNHLY, CDR2 FYNNEI. CDR3 sequence: CASSAGQGFGNTIYF. CDR3 nucleotides: TGTGCCAGCAGCGCGGGACAGGGTTTTGGAAACACCATATATTTT.

In this sample, this clonotype turned up a few times. This chain connects TRBV25-1 to TRBJ2-2; D ambiguous. V lost 6 bases, J lost 6 bases, and 11 bases lay in between. Germline assignment: CDR1 MGHDK and CDR2 SYGVNS. This CDR3 comprises 13 residues. The CDR3 DNA sequence: TGTGCCAGCAGCGCCAACGGACCCGGGGAGCTGTTTTTT. Translation: CASSANGPGELFF.

This clonotype was seen a handful of times. The V and J genes are TRBV7-6 and TRBJ2-1; D perhaps matches TRBD1 (6 bases). Germline-derived CDR1 and CDR2 are SGHVS and FNYEAQ. The CDR3 runs 16 residues. Trimming stripped 2 bases from V and 3 bases from J, with 14 bases between. CDR3 nucleotides: TGTGCCAGCAGCTTAAGGGCCGGGACATTCTACAATGAGCAGTTCTTC. This translates into CASSLRAGTFYNEQFF.

The table lists this clonotype with a few counts. This rearrangement joins TRBV10-3 to TRBJ2-7; 7 bases are shared with TRBD2. The V segment lost 3 bases and the J segment 3 bases; nucleotides outside the gene matches: 5. This CDR3 region has 14 residues. Germline V lookup: CDR1 ENHRY, CDR2 SYGVKD. The DNA of the CDR3 is TGTGCCATCAGTGAAAGACCGGGAGGCTACGAGCAGTACTTC. It translates to CAISERPGGYEQYF.

The rearrangement joins TRBV7-8 to TRBJ2-5, with D uncertain. CDR3 length: 15 residues. Trimming removed 1 base from V and 2 bases from J, with 11 bases in between. Germline CDR1 and CDR2: SGHVS and FQNEAQ. The DNA for the CDR3 is TGTGCCAGCAGCTTAGGGGTGGGTCCACAAGAGACCCAGTACTTC. It translates to CASSLGVGPQETQYF. The complete variable domain, with remaining parts taken from reference TRBV7-8 and TRBJ2-5, reads GAGVSQSPRYKVAKRGQDVALRCDPISGHVSLFWYQQALGQGPEFLTYFQNEAQLDKSGLPSDRFFAERPEGSVSTLKIQRTQQEDSAVYLCASSLGVGPQETQYFGPGTRLLVL.

The rearrangement uses TRBV11-2 and TRBJ2-2, with D uncertain. Germline values: CDR1 SGHAT, CDR2 FQNNGV. This CDR3 comprises 12 residues. V was pared by 4 bases and J by 6 bases, with 6 bases between. CDR3 region: CASSSAPGELFF. Written as DNA, the CDR3 is TGTGCCAGCAGCTCCGCCCCCGGGGAGCTGTTTTTT. The full variable domain, completed using reference TRBV11-2 and TRBJ2-2, is EAGVAQSPRYKIIEKRQSVAFWCNPISGHATLYWYQQILGQGPKLLIQFQNNGVVDDSQLPKDRFSAERLKGVDSTLKIQPAKLEDSAVYLCASSSAPGELFFGEGSRLTVL.

CDR3 nucleotide sequence: TGTGCCAGCAGTTGGACCCTATCCGGAAACACCATATATTTT. Amino acids: CASSWTLSGNTIYF. This chain connects TRBV12-3 or TRBV12-4 to TRBJ1-3; D is uncertain. Trimming took off 4 bases at V and 4 bases at J, with 11 bases between the two ends. The CDR3 runs to 14 residues.

This clonotype was recorded many times. The V call is TRBV7-8, the J call TRBJ2-1; 11 bases are shared with TRBD2. V was pared by 3 bases and J by 6 bases, with 7 bases of the junction left unmatched. Germline V gene lookup returns CDR1 SGHVS and CDR2 FQNEAQ. The CDR3 totals 16 residues. This CDR3 is CASSLTRTSGRNEQFF. CDR3 sequence (DNA): TGTGCCAGCAGCTTGACCCGGACTAGCGGGCGCAATGAGCAGTTCTTC. The whole variable domain, remainder taken from reference TRBV7-8 and TRBJ2-1, is GAGVSQSPRYKVAKRGQDVALRCDPISGHVSLFWYQQALGQGPEFLTYFQNEAQLDKSGLPSDRFFAERPEGSVSTLKIQRTQQEDSAVYLCASSLTRTSGRNEQFFGPGTRLTVL.

This clonotype was seen more than once but under ten times. The CDR3 DNA follows: TGCAGTGCCCCCCGCGGGGGGGACACTGAAGCTTTCTTT. Protein product: CSAPRGGDTEAFF. The chain couples TRBV20-1 to TRBJ1-1; D might be TRBD1 (5 bases). Germline assignment: CDR1 DFQATT and CDR2 SNEGSKA (reference sequence). V lost 6 bases and J lost 3, with 14 bases in between. This CDR3 is 13 amino acids long.

The chain employs TRBV20-1 and TRBJ2-1; 9 bases are shared with TRBD1. CDR1 and CDR2 (germline): DFQATT, SNEGSKA (reference sequence). This CDR3 spans 15 amino acids. Trimming took 2 bases from V and 7 from J; bases not matched to a gene: 9. CDR3 amino acids: CSARSPGTGLNEQFF. The CDR3 coding sequence is TGCAGTGCTAGATCACCCGGGACAGGGTTGAATGAGCAGTTCTTC.

This clonotype turned up a few times. This chain joins TRBV28 and TRBJ2-2, with D possibly matching TRBD2 (6 bases). Germline CDR1 and CDR2: MDHEN and SYDVKM. The CDR3 is 15 residues long. Deletions cut 6 bases from V and 0 bases from J, with 11 bases between. The CDR3 loop is CASRPGGANTGELFF. As DNA, the CDR3 is TGTGCCAGCAGGCCTGGAGGGGCGAACACCGGGGAGCTGTTTTTT.

CDR3 loop: CASSMGQSLAKNIQYF. CDR3 nucleotides: TGTGCCAGTAGTATGGGACAGAGTCTAGCCAAAAACATTCAGTACTTC. The chain couples TRBV19 to TRBJ2-4; 7 nucleotides align to TRBD1. This CDR3 contains 16 residues. V shed 3 bases and J 0 bases; nucleotides not matched to a gene: 5. Germline-derived CDR1 and CDR2 are LNHDA and SQIVND (reference sequence).